The rows below give T cell receptor beta chains drawn from one sample of a study of shared clonotypes between healthy human individuals. Assay used: immunoSEQ multiplex PCR; TCRdb lists only in-frame clones, some missing. The table shows roughly 2,000,000 clones, with about 94% occurring only once. The sequencing input was naive CD8+ T cells from PBMCs. The receptors here all came from a man aged 18 to 29 in good health. Some clones in this sample may be carry-over from other donors' samples. The CDR3 runs from the conserved cysteine through the conserved F or W. A D gene is named only where the DNA matches it firmly. Rows give clone size only sometimes, using once, few, many, or a class for an expanded clone.

size	V	J	D	CDR3	DNA
-	TRBV14	TRBJ2-5	-	CASSQDLRETQYF	TGTGCCAGCAGCCAAGATCTCAGGGAGACCCAGTACTTC
-	TRBV5-1	TRBJ2-3	TRBD1	CASSPGTGGSSDTQYF	TGCGCCAGCAGCCCTGGGACAGGGGGTTCGTCAGATACGCAGTATTTT
once	TRBV7-2	TRBJ2-5	-	CASSPGLALPETQYF	TGTGCCAGCAGCCCGGGTTTAGCCCTCCCGGAGACCCAGTACTTC
once	TRBV28	TRBJ2-2	-	CASRGAFTKGGTGELFF	TGTGCCAGCAGGGGGGCATTTACAAAAGGAGGGACCGGGGAGCTGTTTTTT
-	TRBV27	TRBJ1-1	TRBD1	CASREGAGASSTEAFF	TGTGCCAGCAGGGAGGGGGCAGGGGCTAGTAGCACTGAAGCTTTCTTT
-	TRBV27	TRBJ2-7	-	CASSLVGPTGEQYF	TGTGCCAGCAGTTTGGTGGGACCCACGGGCGAGCAGTACTTC
-	TRBV10-3	TRBJ2-3	-	CAISESSTSTDTQYF	TGTGCCATCAGTGAGTCTTCCACTAGCACAGATACGCAGTATTTT
-	TRBV28	TRBJ1-1	-	CASSPEFTEAFF	TGTGCCAGCAGCCCGGAGTTCACTGAAGCTTTCTTT
-	TRBV15	TRBJ2-7	TRBD2	CATSRDGIGREEFYEQYF	TGTGCCACCAGCAGAGATGGGATCGGGCGGGAGGAGTTCTACGAGCAGTACTTC
-	TRBV27	TRBJ2-2	-	CASINDGGELFF	TGTGCCAGCATAAATGATGGCGGGGAGCTGTTTTTT
-	TRBV5-6	TRBJ2-7	-	CASRPAVERAASRDEQYF	TGTGCCAGCAGGCCCGCGGTAGAGCGGGCGGCGTCCAGGGACGAGCAGTACTTC
-	TRBV27	TRBJ1-2	-	CASSRGYGNYGYTF	TGTGCCAGCAGCCGAGGGTACGGGAACTATGGCTACACCTTC
-	TRBV7-9	TRBJ2-1	-	CASNRGGRSSYNEQFF	TGTGCCAGCAATCGGGGTGGGCGTAGCTCCTACAATGAGCAGTTCTTC
-	TRBV14	TRBJ2-1	TRBD2	CASSHREGHNEQFF	TGTGCCAGCAGCCACCGGGAGGGGCACAATGAGCAGTTCTTC
-	TRBV28	TRBJ1-4	-	CAVRGTAGFVLFF	TGTGCCGTACGGGGAACAGCCGGGTTCGTTCTGTTTTTT
once	TRBV9	TRBJ2-7	TRBD1	CASSEGTGAFSYEQYF	TGTGCCAGCAGCGAGGGGACAGGGGCTTTCTCCTACGAGCAGTACTTC
-	TRBV28	TRBJ1-5	-	CASSSDPGNQPQHF	TGTGCCAGCAGTTCAGACCCAGGCAATCAGCCCCAGCATTTT